Shown below are 29 T cell receptor beta chains from a single sample sequenced in a study of T-cell reconstitution after alpha-beta-depleted transplantation in children. Unique molecular identifiers were used in preparing the TCRbeta library. TCRdb processed the PCR reads anew with MiXCR; each CDR3 protein has one entry. This sample has around 680,000 distinct CDR3 sequences; around 16% occur once, and the top ten carry approximately 1%. The sequencing here drew on PBMCs from the stem cell graft donor, taken from the stem cell graft. Every receptor here comes from a human donor who donated a stem cell graft to a child with acute myeloid leukemia.

Ten or more counts support this clonotype. The rearrangement uses TRBV6-1 and TRBJ2-6; 9 bases agree with TRBD2. Germline loops: CDR1 MNHNS, CDR2 SASEGT. Losses at the gene ends were 5 bases for V and 8 bases for J; bases not matched to a gene: 7. The CDR3 has 15 amino acids. CDR3 region: CASSRGGEGTNVLTF. The CDR3 DNA sequence: TGTGCCAGCAGTCGCGGGGGGGAAGGGACCAACGTCCTGACTTTC.

About this clonotype itself: This may arise from a read error, as a much more abundant clone is one base away. This chain links TRBV13 with TRBJ2-5; 8 bases line up with TRBD2. Unmatched junction bases numbered 3, after V lost 0 bases and J lost 3 bases. The CDR3 runs to 15 residues. Germline loops: CDR1 PRHDT, CDR2 FYEKMQ (reference sequence). The CDR3 reads CASSLGLAVEETQYF. CDR3 DNA sequence: TGTGCCAGCAGCTTAGGACTAGCGGTGGAAGAGACCCAGTACTTC.

The genes are TRBV6-5 and TRBJ1-6, with 9 bases lining up with TRBD1. Germline CDR1 reads MNHEY; CDR2 reads SVGAGI. The CDR3 covers 18 residues. The junction had 13 bases not matched to a gene; V was cut back by 0 bases and J by 10 bases. The chain's CDR3 is CASSYSPPGQGPLSPLHF. CDR3 coding DNA: TGTGCCAGCAGTTACTCGCCCCCGGGACAGGGTCCTTTGTCACCCCTCCACTTT.

This clonotype was observed at least ten times. This chain joins TRBV29-1 and TRBJ1-2, with no clear D. Deletions cut 0 bases from V and 4 bases from J, with 9 bases between. The CDR3 extends over 13 amino acids. CDR1 SQVTM and CDR2 ANQGSEA come from the germline V gene. The CDR3 coding sequence is TGCAGCGTTGAAGATCGAAGGCTCTATGGCTACACCTTC. It codes for CSVEDRRLYGYTF.

There are many counts of this clonotype. This sequence joins TRBV29-1 and TRBJ2-5; either TRBD1 or TRBD2 may fit D (6 bases each). V lost 6 bases, J lost 6 bases, and 20 bases lay in between. The CDR3 runs 14 residues. Germline V gene sequence: CDR1 SQVTM, CDR2 ANQGSEA. The CDR3 DNA follows: TGCAGCGTGGGTCCCCGGGGGCCGGAAAAGACCCAGTACTTC. Its protein is CSVGPRGPEKTQYF.

J is TRBJ2-1 and V is TRBV28; D not certain. CDR1 MDHEN and CDR2 SYDVKM come from the germline V gene. V lost 7 bases to trimming and J lost 6 bases, with 10 bases between them. This CDR3 has 12 residues. The CDR3 reads CASNLAFNEQFF. CDR3 nucleotides: TGTGCCAGCAACCTTGCCTTCAATGAGCAGTTCTTC. The whole variable domain, remainder taken from reference TRBV28 and TRBJ2-1, is DVKVTQSSRYLVKRTGEKVFLECVQDMDHENMFWYRQDPGLGLRLIYFSYDVKMKEKGDIPEGYSVSREKKERFSLILESASTNQTSMYLCASNLAFNEQFFGPGTRLTVL.

In its sample, this clonotype was seen a few times. This chain connects TRBV15 to TRBJ1-1; D perhaps matches TRBD1 (6 bases). CDR3 length: 14 amino acids. Germline values: CDR1 LNHNV, CDR2 YYDKDF (reference sequence). Trimming cost V 5 bases and J 5 bases, with 15 bases left between them. CDR3 sequence: CATSAPGQGTEAFF. In DNA form, the CDR3 reads TGTGCCACCAGCGCCCCGGGGCAGGGGACTGAAGCTTTCTTT.

This clonotype was counted many times. The rearrangement uses TRBV5-1 and TRBJ2-2; possibly TRBD2 for D (6 bases). Per germline, CDR1 SGHRS and CDR2 YFSETQ. This CDR3 region has 14 residues. The V gene lost 0 bases and the J gene lost 6 bases, with 9 bases spanning the gap. The CDR3 DNA sequence: TGCGCCAGCAGCTTGGATCCGGGGGCCGGGGAGCTGTTTTTT. It codes for CASSLDPGAGELFF.

This clonotype was seen many times. V gene TRBV10-3 combines with J gene TRBJ2-1; TRBD2 is a possible D gene (6 bases). The CDR3 sequence is 15 residues long. Germline CDR1 ENHRY, CDR2 SYGVKD. V was clipped by 4 bases and J by 2 bases, with 12 bases between them. This CDR3 reads CAISVEGNPYNEQFF. As DNA, the CDR3 is TGTGCCATCAGTGTGGAGGGGAATCCCTACAATGAGCAGTTCTTC.

This clonotype was seen at least ten times. J is TRBJ1-3 and V is TRBV20-1; a weak D match, TRBD1 (5 bases). Deletions cut 3 bases from V and 4 bases from J, with 13 bases between. The CDR3 has 14 amino acids. CDR1 DFQATT and CDR2 SNEGSKA come from the germline V gene (reference sequence). DNA of the CDR3: TGCAGTGCTAGTCCGGCAGGGCTCGGAAACACCATATATTTT. It codes for CSASPAGLGNTIYF.

This clonotype was seen a few times. The chain has TRBV4-1 and TRBJ2-1; TRBD2 aligns across 7 bases. Trimming removed 3 bases from V and 0 bases from J; junction bases left unmatched: 8. The CDR3 is made up of 17 amino acids. The germline CDR1 and CDR2 sequences are MGHRA and YSYEKL. DNA of the CDR3: TGCGCCAGCAGCCAGGGTAGCGGGCGCAGCTCCTACAATGAGCAGTTCTTC. It yields the protein CASSQGSGRSSYNEQFF.

Ten or more counts support this clonotype. The rearrangement joins TRBV13 to TRBJ2-1; 10 positions match TRBD1. Germline CDR1 is PRHDT and CDR2 is FYEKMQ (reference sequence). V was clipped by 6 bases and J by 8 bases; unmatched bases: 7. The CDR3 sequence is 14 residues long. This chain's CDR3 is CASSPGQGGHEQFF. CDR3 DNA sequence: TGTGCCAGCAGTCCTGGACAGGGGGGGCATGAGCAGTTCTTC.

The V call is TRBV12-3 or TRBV12-4, the J call TRBJ2-5, with D possibly matching TRBD1 (5 bases). This CDR3 contains 16 residues. The ends were cut back, 2 bases at V and 1 base at J, with 14 bases in the middle. CDR3 DNA sequence: TGTGCCAGCAGTTTACTCCCTAGGGGCCTCCAAGAGACCCAGTACTTC. Encoded protein: CASSLLPRGLQETQYF.

This clonotype was detected only once. The chain has TRBV2 and TRBJ2-3, with D perhaps TRBD1 or TRBD2 (5 bases each). This CDR3 spans 14 amino acids. Germline V CDR1 and CDR2: SNHLY, FYNNEI. The germline V and J ends were trimmed by 6 bases and 4 bases, with 14 bases remaining between them. The CDR3: CASRGTAGADTQYF. CDR3 DNA sequence: TGTGCCAGCAGGGGGACGGCCGGCGCAGATACGCAGTATTTT.

At least ten counts were recorded for this clonotype. The chain carries TRBV12-3 or TRBV12-4 and TRBJ2-5, with D hard to call. The germline V and J ends were trimmed by 5 bases and 2 bases, with 12 bases remaining between them. CDR3 length: 14 amino acids. In DNA, the CDR3 is TGTGCCAGCAGTGCCCTACCCACACAAGAGACCCAGTACTTC. This codes for CASSALPTQETQYF.

The chain recombines TRBV18 with TRBJ2-1; D perhaps matches TRBD1 (5 bases). The CDR3 is 13 residues long. The V end lost 3 bases, the J end lost 7 bases, and 10 bases lay between the germline ends. CDR1 is KGHSH and CDR2 is LQKENI in the germline V gene. The CDR3 region is CASSPVRENEQFF. The CDR3 bases are TGTGCCAGCTCACCGGTCAGGGAAAATGAGCAGTTCTTC.

This clonotype was counted ten times or more. V gene TRBV24-1 combines with J gene TRBJ1-1; D is ambiguous. From germline, CDR1 is KGHDR and CDR2 SFDVKD. The CDR3 is 13 amino acids. V lost 0 bases and J 1 base, leaving 2 bases between the germline ends. CDR3: CATSDLGNTEAFF. In DNA, the CDR3 is TGTGCCACCAGTGATTTGGGGAACACTGAAGCTTTCTTT.

The sample holds a few counts of this clonotype. The chain combines TRBV6-1 with TRBJ2-7; a possible D gene is TRBD1 (5 bases). V lost 1 base and J 6 bases, leaving 7 bases between the germline ends. Germline V gene sequence: CDR1 MNHNS, CDR2 SASEGT. The CDR3 has 12 residues. Here the CDR3 DNA reads TGTGCCAGCAGTGAAGGGCAGGGCGAGCAGTACGTC. It yields the protein CASSEGQGEQYV.

Ten or more counts support this clonotype. Written as DNA, the CDR3 is TGTGCCATCAGTGAGAGAGGGACTGAAGCTTTCTTT. This encodes CAISERGTEAFF. V usage is TRBV10-3 and J usage is TRBJ1-1; D gene ambiguous. There are 12 residues in the CDR3. V gave up 2 bases and J gave up 5 bases, with 6 bases separating them. Germline loops: CDR1 ENHRY, CDR2 SYGVKD.

This clonotype showed up many times. The J gene is TRBJ1-2, the V gene TRBV20-1; 7 nucleotides line up with TRBD1. Unmatched junction bases numbered 19, after V lost 4 bases and J lost 8 bases. CDR1 and CDR2 (germline): DFQATT, SNEGSKA (reference sequence). The CDR3 covers 16 residues. In nucleotides, the CDR3 is TGCAGTGCTACAAGGGCCGGGACAGTAAATATTCGGGGCTACACCTTC. Its translation: CSATRAGTVNIRGYTF.

This clonotype was recorded a few times. The rearrangement links TRBV19 to TRBJ2-1, with TRBD2 matching 7 bases. The CDR3 extends over 14 amino acids. Trimming cost V 3 bases and J 5 bases; bases outside gene matches: 4. Germline-derived CDR1 and CDR2 are LNHDA and SQIVND (reference sequence). The CDR3 protein is CASSISGTNNEQFF. For the CDR3, the DNA is TGTGCCAGTAGTATTTCCGGGACTAACAATGAGCAGTTCTTC.

A word on this clonotype: A much larger clone lies one base from this, so it may be a read error. The rearrangement joins TRBV20-1 to TRBJ1-5; unclear D gene. This CDR3 is 13 amino acids long. Per germline, CDR1 DFQATT and CDR2 SNEGSKA (reference sequence). The CDR3 nucleotides read TGCAGTGCCAACCTCGGGCTCAATGAGCCCCAGCATTTT. Its translation is CSANLGLNEPQHF.

This clonotype was seen repeatedly, ten times or more. The J gene is TRBJ2-5, the V gene TRBV7-2; D is possibly TRBD2 (6 bases). The CDR3 totals 14 residues. The germline V gene encodes CDR1 SGHTA and CDR2 FQGNSA. Trimming stripped 0 bases from V and 4 bases from J, with 9 bases between. The CDR3: CASSLAGGGETQYF. In DNA form, the CDR3 reads TGTGCCAGCAGCTTAGCGGGGGGAGGAGAGACCCAGTACTTC.

The V call is TRBV7-2, the J call TRBJ2-2, with D tentatively TRBD1 (5 bases). CDR3 length: 15 amino acids. From germline, CDR1 is SGHTA and CDR2 FQGNSA. Trimming stripped 7 bases from V and 6 bases from J, with 18 bases between. CDR3 sequence reads: CASNPPHLTAGELFF. The DNA for the CDR3 is TGTGCCAGCAACCCCCCTCATCTGACAGCCGGGGAGCTGTTTTTT. Together with reference TRBV7-2 and TRBJ2-2, the CDR3 gives the full variable domain: GAGVSQSPSNKVTEKGKDVELRCDPISGHTALYWYRQSLGQGLEFLIYFQGNSAPDKSGLPSDRFSAERTGGSVSTLTIQRTQQEDSAVYLCASNPPHLTAGELFFGEGSRLTVL.

The J gene is TRBJ2-2, the V gene TRBV5-1, with D unclear. Deletions cut 0 bases from V and 4 bases from J, with 13 bases between. Germline lookup yields CDR1 SGHRS and CDR2 YFSETQ. The CDR3 covers 16 residues. The CDR3 loop reads CASSLDSTAFTGELFF. As DNA, the CDR3 is TGCGCCAGCAGCTTGGATTCAACAGCTTTCACCGGGGAGCTGTTTTTT.

This clonotype has only a few counts. The junction departs from germline at one end; a sequencing error may be responsible. J is TRBJ2-7 and V is TRBV6-1, with 8 nucleotides matching TRBD1. Germline V gene lookup returns CDR1 MNHNS and CDR2 SASEGT. The CDR3 is 14 amino acids. The CDR3 protein is CASSEGQGIYEQYF. Written as DNA, the CDR3 is TGTGCCAGCAGCGAAGGACAGGGTATATACGAGCAGTACTTC.

Of note for this clonotype: It may be a read error: a sequence one base away is much more abundant. The rearrangement uses TRBV20-1 and TRBJ1-4, with TRBD1 matching over 8 bases. The CDR3 is 16 residues long. Germline values: CDR1 DFQATT, CDR2 SNEGSKA (reference sequence). The CDR3 region is CCAIEQGGRTNEKLFF. The CDR3 bases are TGCTGTGCTATCGAACAGGGGGGGAGAACTAATGAAAAACTGTTTTTT.

This clonotype was observed a few times. The CDR3 protein is CASSFTGGETQYF. The CDR3 DNA follows: TGTGCCAGCAGCTTCACAGGGGGAGAGACCCAGTACTTC. This chain links TRBV12-3 or TRBV12-4 with TRBJ2-5, with TRBD1 matching 8 bases. This CDR3 spans 13 amino acids. Trimming removed 6 bases from V and 4 bases from J; junction bases left unmatched: 4.

Comment on this clonotype: A read error is possible here, since a much larger clone lies one base away. This chain connects TRBV20-1 to TRBJ1-1; D gene uncertain. This CDR3 has 12 residues. Germline values: CDR1 DFQATT, CDR2 SNEGSKA (reference sequence). Here the CDR3 DNA reads TGCTGTGCTAGTGTATCCTACACTGAAGCTTTCTTT. The encoded protein is CCASVSYTEAFF.